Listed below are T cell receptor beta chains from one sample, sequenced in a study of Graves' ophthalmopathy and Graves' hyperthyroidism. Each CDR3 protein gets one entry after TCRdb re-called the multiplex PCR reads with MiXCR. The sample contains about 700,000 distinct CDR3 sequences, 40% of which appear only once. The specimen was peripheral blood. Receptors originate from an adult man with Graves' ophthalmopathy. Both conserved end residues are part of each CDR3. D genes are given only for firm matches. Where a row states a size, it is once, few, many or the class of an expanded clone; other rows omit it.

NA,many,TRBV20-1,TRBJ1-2,TGCAGTGCTAGCCACGGCAACTATGGCTACACCTTC,CSASHGNYGYTF
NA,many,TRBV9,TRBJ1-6,TGTGCCAGCAGCGTAGATGCGTTCTCCTATAATTCACCCCTCCACTTT,CASSVDAFSYNSPLHF
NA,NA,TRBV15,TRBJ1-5,TGTGCCACCAGCAGTGAAGAGGGGGGACACCTGATGCCCCAGCATTTT,CATSSEEGGHLMPQHF
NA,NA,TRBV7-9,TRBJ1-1,TGTGCCAGCAGCCAAAGTGGGGGGCGCGTTGAAGCTTTCTTT,CASSQSGGRVEAFF
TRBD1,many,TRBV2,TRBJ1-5,TGTGCCAGCAGCGGGGACAGGGGGCGCAATCAGCCCCAGCATTTT,CASSGDRGRNQPQHF
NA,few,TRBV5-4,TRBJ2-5,TGTGCCAGCAGCTTCTCCCAGGGAGAGTGGGGGACCCAGTACTTC,CASSFSQGEWGTQYF
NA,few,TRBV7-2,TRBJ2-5,TGTGCCAGCAGCACCGGTAGTGGGGCCGTTGCCGGAGAGACCCAGTACTTC,CASSTGSGAVAGETQYF
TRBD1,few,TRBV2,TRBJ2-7,TGTGCCAGCAGTATCGGTGACAGGGGAGTCTACGAGCAGTACTTC,CASSIGDRGVYEQYF
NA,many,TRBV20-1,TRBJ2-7,TGCAGTGCTAGATCCCACTCCGGCGAGCAGTACTTC,CSARSHSGEQYF
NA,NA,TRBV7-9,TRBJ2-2,TGTGCCAGCAGCTTGGAGGGGCCAGGCACCGGGGAGCTGTTTTTT,CASSLEGPGTGELFF
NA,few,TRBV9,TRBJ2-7,TGTGCCAGCAGTGGCCGGGACATCTCCTACGAGCAGTACTTC,CASSGRDISYEQYF
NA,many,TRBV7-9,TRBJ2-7,TGTGCCAGCAGCTTAGTTGGAGGGAAGACCTACGAGCAGTACTTC,CASSLVGGKTYEQYF
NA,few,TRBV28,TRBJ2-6,TGTGCCAGCGGACCTCAGGGTGACTCTGGGGCCAACGTCCTGACTTTC,CASGPQGDSGANVLTF
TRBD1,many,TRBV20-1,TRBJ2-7,TGCAGTGCTAGGGGGGACAGGGTCTCCTACGAGCAGTACTTC,CSARGDRVSYEQYF
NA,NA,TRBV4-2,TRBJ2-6,TGTGCCAGCAGCCGCTTGGGGTCGGGAGTCCTGACTTTC,CASSRLGSGVLTF
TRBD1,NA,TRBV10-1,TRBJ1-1,TGCGCCAGCGGACAGGGGGCCGGGAACACTGAAGCTTTCTTT,CASGQGAGNTEAFF
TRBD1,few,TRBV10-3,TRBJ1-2,TGTGCCAGCATCAAAGGGGACAGGGTAGATGGCTACACCTTC,CASIKGDRVDGYTF
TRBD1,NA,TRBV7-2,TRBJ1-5,TGTGCCAGCAGCTACGGGACAGGGAATCCCCAGCCCCAGCATTTT,CASSYGTGNPQPQHF
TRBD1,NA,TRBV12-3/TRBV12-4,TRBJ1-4,TGTGCCAGCAGTCCCCCTCTCGGACAGGCAACTAATGAAAAACTGTTTTTT,CASSPPLGQATNEKLFF